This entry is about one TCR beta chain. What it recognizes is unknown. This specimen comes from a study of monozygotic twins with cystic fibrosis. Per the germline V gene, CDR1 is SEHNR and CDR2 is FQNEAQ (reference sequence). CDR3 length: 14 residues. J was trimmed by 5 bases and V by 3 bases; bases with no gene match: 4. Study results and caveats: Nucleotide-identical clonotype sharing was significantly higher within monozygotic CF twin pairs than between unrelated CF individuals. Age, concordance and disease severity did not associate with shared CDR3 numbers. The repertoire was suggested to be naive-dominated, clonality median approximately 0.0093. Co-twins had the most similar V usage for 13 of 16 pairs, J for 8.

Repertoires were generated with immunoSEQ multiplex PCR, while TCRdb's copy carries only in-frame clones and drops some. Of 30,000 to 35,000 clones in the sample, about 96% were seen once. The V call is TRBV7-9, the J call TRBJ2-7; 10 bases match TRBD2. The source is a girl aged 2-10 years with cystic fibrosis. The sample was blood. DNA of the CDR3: TGTGCCAGCAGCTTGGGGGGACTAGCGAACGAGCAGTACTTC. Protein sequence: CASSLGGLANEQYF.